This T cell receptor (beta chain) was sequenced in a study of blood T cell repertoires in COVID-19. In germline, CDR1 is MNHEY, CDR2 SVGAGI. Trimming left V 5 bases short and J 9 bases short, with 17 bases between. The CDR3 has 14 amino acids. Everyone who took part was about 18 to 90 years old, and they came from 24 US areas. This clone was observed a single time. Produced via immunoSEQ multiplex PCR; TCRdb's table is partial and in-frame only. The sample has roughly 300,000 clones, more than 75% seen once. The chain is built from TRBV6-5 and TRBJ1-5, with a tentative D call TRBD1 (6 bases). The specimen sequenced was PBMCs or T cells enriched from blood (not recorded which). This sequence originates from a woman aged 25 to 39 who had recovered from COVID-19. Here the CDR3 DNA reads TGTGCCAGCAGTCCCGGACAGTCCCCACGGCCCCAGCATTTT. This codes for CASSPGQSPRPQHF.